A selection of T cell receptor beta chains follows, all from one sample in a study of T cells after yellow fever vaccination. TCRdb analysed the 5' RACE reads with MiXCR anew, one entry per CDR3 protein. The sample gives about 260,000 distinct CDR3 sequences, around 5.3% of which show up once; around 3.5% is in the top ten. The sample in question was CD4+ T cells sorted from PBMCs, obtained on the day of the yellow fever booster vaccination. These receptors all stem from a man aged 18-30 years who received the YFV17D yellow fever vaccine. The CDR3 runs from the conserved cysteine through the conserved F or W. A D gene is named only where the DNA matches it firmly. Where a row states a size, it is once, few, many or the class of an expanded clone; other rows omit it.

TRBV10-3	TRBJ2-1	NA	many	TGTGCCATCAGTGAGTCGAACAATGAGCAGTTCTTC	CAISESNNEQFF
TRBV28	TRBJ2-6	NA	few	TGTGCCAGCACCCCCGGGCAGGCTTCTGGGGCCAACGTCCTGACTTTC	CASTPGQASGANVLTF
TRBV5-1	TRBJ1-4	NA	few	TGCGCCAGCAGCTTGAGCAGTGCAACTAATGAAAAACTGTTTTTT	CASSLSSATNEKLFF
TRBV9	TRBJ2-7	NA	NA	TGTGCCAGCAGCGCAGACCCCGGGTACTCCTACGAGCAGTACTTC	CASSADPGYSYEQYF
TRBV3-2	TRBJ1-5	NA	many	TGTGCCAGCAGCCCGACAGGGACCTTCCGGCCCCAGCATTTT	CASSPTGTFRPQHF
TRBV7-9	TRBJ2-3	NA	few	TGTGCCAGCAGCATGAGGACCTACACAGATACGCAGTATTTT	CASSMRTYTDTQYF
TRBV11-1	TRBJ2-1	NA	few	TGTGCCAGCAGCACCCCGTGGCCCCTCCCCTACAATGAGCAGTTCTTC	CASSTPWPLPYNEQFF
TRBV20-1	TRBJ2-7	TRBD1	NA	TGCAGTGCTACGACAGGGCGCAGGGAGCAGTACTTC	CSATTGRREQYF
TRBV6-1	TRBJ1-2	NA	few	TGTGCCAGCAGTGAGCGGTATGGCTACACCTTC	CASSERYGYTF
TRBV12-5	TRBJ2-4	NA	NA	TGTGCTAGTGGTTCCCTTTTGAGGGGATCCATTCAGTACTTC	CASGSLLRGSIQYF
TRBV12-3/TRBV12-4	TRBJ1-4	TRBD1	few	TGTGCCAGCACCTTCAACCTTTACAGGGGCGGGAGTGAAAAACTGTTTTTT	CASTFNLYRGGSEKLFF
TRBV6-5	TRBJ1-6	NA	few	TGTGCCAGCAGTTACACAGGGAATAATTCACCCCTCCACTTT	CASSYTGNNSPLHF
TRBV7-8	TRBJ1-2	NA	many	TGTGCCAGCAGCTCACAGGTTTTTTCGGGAGGCTACACCTTC	CASSSQVFSGGYTF
TRBV6-6	TRBJ2-5	NA	few	TGTGCCAGCACCGGACCGGGACGGCAAGAGACCCAGTACTTC	CASTGPGRQETQYF
TRBV7-2	TRBJ1-5	TRBD1	NA	TGTGCCAGCAGCCTGGACAGGGGTGGCAATCAGCCCCAGCATTTT	CASSLDRGGNQPQHF
TRBV5-4	TRBJ2-1	TRBD2	NA	TGTGCCAGCAGCCCCCCCGGGACTAGCGGGGCCGATGAGCAGTTCTTC	CASSPPGTSGADEQFF
TRBV18	TRBJ1-6	NA	few	TGTGCCAGCTCACCACGCCAGGGGAAAACTTCACCCCTCCACTTT	CASSPRQGKTSPLHF
TRBV20-1	TRBJ2-1	NA	NA	NA	CSARDFDFGAGEQFF
TRBV6-1	TRBJ1-6	NA	many	TGTGCCACCGATCACCGCCCCGGACACTGGGGCTCCAATTCACCCCTCCACTTT	CATDHRPGHWGSNSPLHF
TRBV20-1	TRBJ1-5	NA	many	TGCAGTGTTGTACAGGGAAGTCAGCCCCAGCATTTT	CSVVQGSQPQHF
TRBV5-1	TRBJ1-3	NA	few	TGCGCCAGCAGCTTGGACCGCCTGGGAAACACCATATATTTT	CASSLDRLGNTIYF
TRBV7-3	TRBJ2-3	TRBD1	few	TGTGCCAGCAGCACAACAGGGGGCACAGATACGCAGTATTTT	CASSTTGGTDTQYF
TRBV3-1	TRBJ2-3	NA	many	TGTGCCAGCAGCCCGACAGGTGATTTCACAGATACGCAGTATTTT	CASSPTGDFTDTQYF
TRBV20-1	TRBJ2-2	TRBD2	NA	TGCAGTGCTACGCGGGGGGGCCGTTTGTCGATGGCCGGGGAGCTGTTTTTT	CSATRGGRLSMAGELFF
TRBV6-6	TRBJ1-6	NA	NA	TGTGCCAGCAGTTCGACCCCTCGGGGGGCGTTGGGAGGCTGGAATTCACCCCTCCACTTT	CASSSTPRGALGGWNSPLHF
TRBV7-2	TRBJ2-3	TRBD2	many	TGTGCCAGCAGCCGAGCTAGCGGGGGAGGGGCAGATACGCAGTATTTT	CASSRASGGGADTQYF
TRBV18	TRBJ1-5	TRBD1	many	TGTGCCAGCTCAGGCGGGACAGTAGATAGTGATCAGCCCCAGCATTTT	CASSGGTVDSDQPQHF
TRBV2	TRBJ1-3	NA	few	TGTGCCAGCGCCAGGCTTTTAAACACCATATATTTT	CASARLLNTIYF
TRBV12-3/TRBV12-4	TRBJ1-2	NA	many	TGTGCCAGCAGCCACGGGAGGGTCCGACGGGGCTACACCTTC	CASSHGRVRRGYTF
TRBV29-1	TRBJ1-1	NA	many	TGCAGCGTTGCGGCAGGGGTGAACACTGAAGCTTTCTTT	CSVAAGVNTEAFF
TRBV29-1	TRBJ2-7	NA	many	TGCAGCGTTCGACGGATTAGCTCCTACGAGCAGTACTTC	CSVRRISSYEQYF
TRBV4-2	TRBJ2-1	NA	few	TGTGCCAGCAGCCAAGATCCCGGACTGGGAAGACATGAGCAGTTCTTC	CASSQDPGLGRHEQFF
TRBV4-1	TRBJ1-1	TRBD1	many	TGCGCCAGCAGCCAACTGCCCTTACCGGGACAGGGGACCCTATCTTTCTTT	CASSQLPLPGQGTLSFF
TRBV5-1	TRBJ2-3	TRBD2	many	TGCGCCAGCAGCAGTGCTAGCGGGGGGGCCGCAGATACGCAGTATTTT	CASSSASGGAADTQYF
TRBV7-2	TRBJ2-3	NA	NA	TGTGCCAGCAGCCTAAGGGTCGGACGGCCTAGCACAGATACGCAGTATTTT	CASSLRVGRPSTDTQYF
TRBV11-2	TRBJ2-3	TRBD2	many	TGTGCCAGCACCCTAGCGGGCACAGATACGCAGTATTTT	CASTLAGTDTQYF
TRBV6-4	TRBJ2-3	TRBD2	many	TGTGCCAGCAGTCCGGGACTAGCGGGTCTACCGTTACGTTTT	CASSPGLAGLPLRF
TRBV7-2	TRBJ1-4	NA	few	TGTGCCAGCAGTCCGACTGAAGCTGAAAAACTGTTTTTT	CASSPTEAEKLFF
TRBV5-1	TRBJ1-4	NA	few	TGCGCCAATGAAAAACTGTTTTTT	CANEKLFF
TRBV20-1	TRBJ1-1	NA	many	TGCAGTGCTAGATCGAACAGAATCAGCACTGAAGCTTTCTTT	CSARSNRISTEAFF
TRBV5-1	TRBJ2-3	TRBD2	few	TGCGCCAGCAGATTGGTAGCGGGGGGCCCCACAGATACGCAGTATTTT	CASRLVAGGPTDTQYF
TRBV19	TRBJ1-6	TRBD1	NA	TGTGCCAGTAGTCTGATGACAGGGGGGAATTCACCCCTCCACTTT	CASSLMTGGNSPLHF
TRBV4-1	TRBJ1-1	NA	few	TGCGCCAGCAGCCAAGAGAACAGATCTTTCTTT	CASSQENRSFF
TRBV6-2/TRBV6-3	TRBJ1-4	NA	NA	TGTGCCAGCAGTTACGTGAATAATGAAAAACTGTTTTTT	CASSYVNNEKLFF
TRBV4-1	TRBJ1-2	NA	few	TGCGCCAGCAGCAGCCAGGCCTTAAACTATGGCTACACCTTC	CASSSQALNYGYTF
TRBV18	TRBJ2-5	TRBD2	many	TGTGCCAGCTCACCGCTAGCGGGGTTGGAGACCCAGTACTTC	CASSPLAGLETQYF
TRBV10-3	TRBJ1-5	NA	many	TGTGCCATCAGTGGAGGTTCGGGCAATCAGCCCCAGCATTTT	CAISGGSGNQPQHF
TRBV9	TRBJ1-4	NA	few	TGTGCCAGCAGCGACGGGGGCGCGGGCGAAAAACTGTTTTTT	CASSDGGAGEKLFF
TRBV5-4	TRBJ1-2	NA	few	TGTGCCAGCAGCTTGGACACTGGGACGTGGAGAGGCTACACCTTC	CASSLDTGTWRGYTF
TRBV18	TRBJ2-7	TRBD2	NA	TGTGCCACGGCGGGGGGCAGCTCCTACGAGCAGTACTTC	CATAGGSSYEQYF
TRBV7-2	TRBJ2-1	NA	few	TGTGCCAGCATTGGAGACAGGCTAAACAATGAGCAGTTCTTC	CASIGDRLNNEQFF
TRBV12-3/TRBV12-4	TRBJ2-1	NA	few	TGTGCCAGCAGTTTATTGGCCGGGAATGAGCAGTTCTTC	CASSLLAGNEQFF
TRBV15	TRBJ2-1	TRBD2	few	TGTGCCACCAGCAGAGGCGGGGGGGTAGGTGAGCAGTTCTTC	CATSRGGGVGEQFF
TRBV7-3	TRBJ2-2	NA	NA	TGTGCCAGCAGCGTTAGGACAGCCGCGAACACCGGGGAGCTGTTTTTT	CASSVRTAANTGELFF
TRBV12-3/TRBV12-4	TRBJ2-2	NA	many	TGTGCCAGCAGTTCCCGGACCGCTGCGAACACCGGGGAGCTGTTTTTT	CASSSRTAANTGELFF
TRBV5-5	TRBJ1-3	TRBD1	NA	TGTGCCAGCAGCTTGGCCGGGGGACAGGGGGCAAACGCCATATATTTT	CASSLAGGQGANAIYF
TRBV6-5	TRBJ2-4	TRBD1	few	TGTGCCAGTTCTCCGGGACAGGGGGCAATTCAGTATTTC	CASSPGQGAIQYF